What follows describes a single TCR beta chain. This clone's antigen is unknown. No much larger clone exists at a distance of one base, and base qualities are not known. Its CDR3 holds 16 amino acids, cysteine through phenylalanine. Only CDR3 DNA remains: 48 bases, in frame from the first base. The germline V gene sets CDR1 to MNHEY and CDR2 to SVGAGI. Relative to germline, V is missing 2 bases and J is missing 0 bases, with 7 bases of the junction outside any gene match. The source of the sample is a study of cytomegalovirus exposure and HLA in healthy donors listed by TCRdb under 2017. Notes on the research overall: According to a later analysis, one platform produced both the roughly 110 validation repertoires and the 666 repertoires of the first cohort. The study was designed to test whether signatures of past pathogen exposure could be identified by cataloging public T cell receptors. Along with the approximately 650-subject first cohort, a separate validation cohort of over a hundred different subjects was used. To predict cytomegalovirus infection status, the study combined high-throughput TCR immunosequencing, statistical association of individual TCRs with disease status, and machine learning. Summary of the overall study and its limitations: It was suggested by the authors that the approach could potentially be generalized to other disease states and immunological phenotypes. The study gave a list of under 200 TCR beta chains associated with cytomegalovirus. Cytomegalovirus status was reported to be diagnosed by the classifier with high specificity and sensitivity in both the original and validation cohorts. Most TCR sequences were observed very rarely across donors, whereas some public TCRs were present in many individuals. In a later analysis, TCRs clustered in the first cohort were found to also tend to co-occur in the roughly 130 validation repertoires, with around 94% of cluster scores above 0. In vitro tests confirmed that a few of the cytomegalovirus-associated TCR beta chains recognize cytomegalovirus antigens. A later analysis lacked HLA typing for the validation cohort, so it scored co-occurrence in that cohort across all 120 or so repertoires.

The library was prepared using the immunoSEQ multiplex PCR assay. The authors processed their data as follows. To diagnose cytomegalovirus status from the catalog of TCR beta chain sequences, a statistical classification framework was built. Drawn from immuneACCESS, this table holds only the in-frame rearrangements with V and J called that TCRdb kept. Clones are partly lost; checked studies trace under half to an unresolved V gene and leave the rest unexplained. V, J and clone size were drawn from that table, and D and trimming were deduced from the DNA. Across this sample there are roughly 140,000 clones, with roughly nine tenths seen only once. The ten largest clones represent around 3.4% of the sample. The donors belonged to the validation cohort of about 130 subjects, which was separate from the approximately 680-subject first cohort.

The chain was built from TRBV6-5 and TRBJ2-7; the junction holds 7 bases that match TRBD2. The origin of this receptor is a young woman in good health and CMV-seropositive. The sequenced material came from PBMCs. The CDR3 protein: CASSYGRLAASYEQYF. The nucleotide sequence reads TGTGCCAGCAGTTACGGAAGGCTAGCGGCCTCCTACGAGCAGTACTTC.